This entry features one TCR beta chain sequence. This sample is part of a study of early stage breast cancer tumors. V was pared by 2 bases and J by 0 bases, with 11 bases between. CDR3 length: 17 residues. CDR1 is LNHDA, CDR2 SQIVND, per germline (reference sequence). Blood replicates held 0.5 ug DNA, tumor or normal breast about 1.5 ug, two each. Clones were sequenced by immunoSEQ multiplex PCR, and TCRdb holds only the in-frame ones, with some missing. The table includes roughly 14,000 clones, around three quarters detected once. The chain has TRBV19 and TRBJ2-6; tentatively, D is TRBD2 (7 bases). Sequences were obtained from normal breast tissue next to the tumor. The receptor's source is a person between 50 and 60 years old with breast cancer. CDR3 protein: CASSIRGAFSGANVLTF. The CDR3 DNA follows: TGTGCCAGTAGTATACGGGGGGCCTTCTCTGGGGCCAACGTCCTGACTTTC.